This TCR beta chain appears in the sequencing data of a study of technical replicates of blood from a few donors. The V gene lost 1 base and the J gene lost 10 bases, with 19 bases spanning the gap. Germline loops: CDR1 LNHNV, CDR2 YYDKDF (reference sequence). This CDR3 is 15 amino acids long. Produced via immunoSEQ multiplex PCR; TCRdb's table is partial and in-frame only. The sample shows about 14,000 clones, about four fifths of them seen only once. The chain recombines TRBV15 with TRBJ1-1; D gene unclear. The receptor was derived from a human donor in good health. Sequencing used PBMCs. The CDR3 bases are TGTGCCACCAGCAGAGGAGGTACAGCGTCGGAGGGAGCTTTCTTT. It specifies CATSRGGTASEGAFF.